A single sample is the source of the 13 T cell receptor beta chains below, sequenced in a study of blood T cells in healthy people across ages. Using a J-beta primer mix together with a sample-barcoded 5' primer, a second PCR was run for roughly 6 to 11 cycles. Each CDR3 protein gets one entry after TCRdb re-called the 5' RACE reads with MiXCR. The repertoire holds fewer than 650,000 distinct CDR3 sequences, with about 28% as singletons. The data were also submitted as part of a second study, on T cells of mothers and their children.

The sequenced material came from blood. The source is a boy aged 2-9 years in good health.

The chain's CDR3 is CASGLADTQYF. The CDR3 nucleotides are TGTGCCAGCGGGCTAGCGGATACGCAGTATTTT. This chain links TRBV2 with TRBJ2-3; perhaps TRBD2 as D (6 bases). The V gene's germline CDR1 is SNHLY and CDR2 FYNNEI. The CDR3 extends over 11 amino acids. The V and J ends lost 8 bases and 6 bases respectively, with 9 bases between them.

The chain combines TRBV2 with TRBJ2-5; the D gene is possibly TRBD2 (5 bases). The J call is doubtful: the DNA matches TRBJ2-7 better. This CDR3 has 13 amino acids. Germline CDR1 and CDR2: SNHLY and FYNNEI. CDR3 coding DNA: TGTGCCAGCACGGGGAGTAAGAAGTACGAGCAGTACTTC. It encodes CASTGSKKYEQYF.

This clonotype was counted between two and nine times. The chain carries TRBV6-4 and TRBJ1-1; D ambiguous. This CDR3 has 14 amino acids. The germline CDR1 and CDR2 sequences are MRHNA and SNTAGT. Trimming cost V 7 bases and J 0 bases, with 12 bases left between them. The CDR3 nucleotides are TGTGCCAGCACCGGGCCCTGTTTGAACACTGAAGCTTTCTTT. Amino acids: CASTGPCLNTEAFF.

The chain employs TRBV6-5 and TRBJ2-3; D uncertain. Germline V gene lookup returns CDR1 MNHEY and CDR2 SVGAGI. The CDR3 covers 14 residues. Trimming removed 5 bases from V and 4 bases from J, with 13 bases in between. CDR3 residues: CASSPPDSPDTQYF. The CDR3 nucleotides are TGTGCCAGCAGTCCTCCAGATTCCCCAGATACGCAGTATTTT.

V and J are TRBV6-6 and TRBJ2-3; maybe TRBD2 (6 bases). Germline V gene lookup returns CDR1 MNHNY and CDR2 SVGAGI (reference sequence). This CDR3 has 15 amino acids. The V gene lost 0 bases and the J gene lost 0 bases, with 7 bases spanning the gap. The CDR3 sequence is CASSYSRGSTDTQYF. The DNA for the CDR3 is TGTGCCAGCAGTTACTCGCGGGGTAGCACAGATACGCAGTATTTT.

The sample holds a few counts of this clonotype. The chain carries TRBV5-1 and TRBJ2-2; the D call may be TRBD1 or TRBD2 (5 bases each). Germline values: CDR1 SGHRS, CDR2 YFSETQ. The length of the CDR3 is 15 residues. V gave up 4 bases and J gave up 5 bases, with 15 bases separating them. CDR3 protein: CASSLDEGSTGELFF. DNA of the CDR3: TGCGCCAGCAGCCTCGATGAGGGGTCGACCGGGGAGCTGTTTTTT.

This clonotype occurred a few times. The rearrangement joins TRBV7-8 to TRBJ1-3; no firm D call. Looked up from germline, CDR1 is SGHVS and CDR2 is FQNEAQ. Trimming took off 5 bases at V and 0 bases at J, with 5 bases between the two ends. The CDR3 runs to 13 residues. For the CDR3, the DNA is TGTGCCAGCAGCCAGCGCTCTGGAAACACCATATATTTT. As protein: CASSQRSGNTIYF.

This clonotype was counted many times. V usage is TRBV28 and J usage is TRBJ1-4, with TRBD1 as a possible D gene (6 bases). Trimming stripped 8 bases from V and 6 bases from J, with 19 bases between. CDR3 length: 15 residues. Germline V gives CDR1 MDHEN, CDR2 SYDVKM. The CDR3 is CASWRGGGGDEKLFF. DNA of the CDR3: TGTGCCAGCTGGAGGGGAGGGGGAGGTGATGAAAAACTGTTTTTT.

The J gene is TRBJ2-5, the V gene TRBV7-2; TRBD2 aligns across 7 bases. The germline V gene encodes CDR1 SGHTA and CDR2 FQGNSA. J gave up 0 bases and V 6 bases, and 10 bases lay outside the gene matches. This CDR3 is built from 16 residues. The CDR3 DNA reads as TGTGCCAGCAGTCGTAGCGGGCTTCCGTACCAAGAGACCCAGTACTTC. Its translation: CASSRSGLPYQETQYF.

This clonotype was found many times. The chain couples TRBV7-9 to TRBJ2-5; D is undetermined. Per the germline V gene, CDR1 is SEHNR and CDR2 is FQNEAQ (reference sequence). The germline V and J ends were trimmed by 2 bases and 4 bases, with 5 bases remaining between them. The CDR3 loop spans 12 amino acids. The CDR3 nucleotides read TGTGCCAGCAGCTTAAGGGCAGAGACCCAGTACTTC. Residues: CASSLRAETQYF.

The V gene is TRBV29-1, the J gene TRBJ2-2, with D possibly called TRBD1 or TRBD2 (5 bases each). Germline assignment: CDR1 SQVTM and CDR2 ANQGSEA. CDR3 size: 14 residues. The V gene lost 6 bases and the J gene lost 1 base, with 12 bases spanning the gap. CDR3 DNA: TGCAGCGTGGACCCGGGACGGAACACCGGGGAGCTGTTTTTT. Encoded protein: CSVDPGRNTGELFF.

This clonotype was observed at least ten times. The CDR3 nucleotides read TGCGCCAGCAGCCCCTCTCCGGGGTGGAATCAGCCCCAGCATTTT. Protein: CASSPSPGWNQPQHF. The chain uses TRBV5-1 and TRBJ1-5, with D uncertain. The V end was cut by 4 bases, the J end by 4 bases, with 15 bases between. This CDR3 is built from 15 residues. The germline V gene encodes CDR1 SGHRS and CDR2 YFSETQ.

CDR3 in amino acids: CASKGTTSTDTQYF. The DNA for the CDR3 is TGTGCCAGCAAAGGGACAACTAGCACAGATACGCAGTATTTT. V gene TRBV6-6 combines with J gene TRBJ2-3; tentative D call: TRBD1 (6 bases). The CDR3 totals 14 residues. Deletions cut 7 bases from V and 0 bases from J, with 11 bases between. Germline lookup yields CDR1 MNHNY and CDR2 SVGAGI (reference sequence).